This TCR beta chain was found in a study of graft-versus-host responses after intestinal transplantation. Profiling relied on immunoSEQ multiplex PCR, and the TCRdb table lists in-frame clones only, not all of them. Of about 29,000 clones listed, roughly 85% are singletons. This clone was seen a few times. Trimming removed 5 bases at V and 5 bases at J, with 19 bases between. The CDR3 is 16 residues long. Germline loops: CDR1 SGHDT, CDR2 YYEEEE. The sequence was collected from a human patient who received an intestinal transplant, so some T cells may come from the graft donor. The sequenced sample was PBMCs, obtained about 15 months after intestinal transplantation. The chain carries TRBV5-6 and TRBJ2-2; possible D gene TRBD2, 6 bases. The CDR3 nucleotides are TGTGCCAGCAGTGCACCGGGGGTTACTTATACCGGGGAGCTGTTTTTT. The encoded protein is CASSAPGVTYTGELFF.